The 27 T cell receptor beta chains presented below share a single source sample, sequenced in a study of blood T cell repertoires in COVID-19. Assay used: immunoSEQ multiplex PCR; TCRdb lists only in-frame clones, some missing. The repertoire includes 300,000 to 400,000 clones, 90% to 95% of them detected once, and roughly 3% sits in the top ten. The sample consisted of peripheral blood. These receptors were collected from a young woman who had recovered from COVID-19.

V usage is TRBV6-6 and J usage is TRBJ2-6; 9 positions match TRBD1. The CDR3 is 17 amino acids. V lost 5 bases, J lost 3 bases, and 8 bases stayed unmatched. Germline V lookup: CDR1 MNHNY, CDR2 SVGAGI (reference sequence). The CDR3 loop is CASSPTTGGFGANVLTF. The CDR3 nucleotides are TGTGCCAGCAGTCCGACCACAGGGGGCTTTGGGGCCAACGTCCTGACTTTC.

This clone came up once. The chain has TRBV6-6 and TRBJ1-5; D gene uncertain. V shed 4 bases and J shed 1 base, with 8 bases lying between them. The CDR3 contains 14 residues. Germline V gene sequence: CDR1 MNHNY, CDR2 SVGAGI (reference sequence). CDR3 amino acids: CASSSGGSNQPQHF. In DNA, the CDR3 is TGTGCCAGCAGTTCAGGAGGGAGCAATCAGCCCCAGCATTTT.

The chain recombines TRBV7-2 with TRBJ1-1, with D possibly TRBD1 on 6 matching bases. Germline CDR1 reads SGHTA; CDR2 reads FQGNSA. V was pared by 1 base and J by 3 bases, with 12 bases between. This CDR3 is 15 amino acids long. CDR3 nucleotide sequence: TGTGCCAGCAGCTTAGGAGGAGGGGGGGACACTGAAGCTTTCTTT. Translation: CASSLGGGGDTEAFF.

This chain joins TRBV5-1 and TRBJ2-5, with D perhaps TRBD2 (6 bases). Germline assignment: CDR1 SGHRS and CDR2 YFSETQ. Trimming cost V 0 bases and J 1 base, with 13 bases left between them. The CDR3 loop spans 16 amino acids. The chain's CDR3 is CASSLVAAGGQETQYF. Written as DNA, the CDR3 is TGCGCCAGCAGCTTGGTTGCAGCGGGCGGCCAAGAGACCCAGTACTTC.

The chain links TRBV24-1 to TRBJ2-1, with unresolved D. The CDR3 has 14 residues. Trimming shortened V by 1 base and J by 6 bases, and 9 bases separated the two germline ends. From germline, CDR1 is KGHDR and CDR2 SFDVKD. CDR3 coding DNA: TGTGCCACCAGTGATTTTCAGGTTACCAATGAGCAGTTCTTC. This translates into CATSDFQVTNEQFF.

The chain couples TRBV7-8 to TRBJ2-1; D may be TRBD2 (5 bases). The CDR3 has 13 amino acids. Looked up from germline, CDR1 is SGHVS and CDR2 is FQNEAQ. V lost 2 bases and J 9 bases, leaving 11 bases between the germline ends. The CDR3 is CASSLSSAAEQFF. Here the CDR3 DNA reads TGTGCCAGCAGCTTAAGTAGCGCGGCTGAGCAGTTCTTC. Variable domain in full (rest from reference TRBV7-8 and TRBJ2-1): GAGVSQSPRYKVAKRGQDVALRCDPISGHVSLFWYQQALGQGPEFLTYFQNEAQLDKSGLPSDRFFAERPEGSVSTLKIQRTQQEDSAVYLCASSLSSAAEQFFGPGTRLTVL.

V gene TRBV24-1 combines with J gene TRBJ1-4; 8 nucleotides match TRBD1. Germline V gives CDR1 KGHDR, CDR2 SFDVKD. The CDR3 contains 16 residues. Germline trimming cut 3 bases from V and 2 bases from J; bases unmatched to any gene: 4. CDR3 loop: CATSDPQGATNEKLFF. As DNA, the CDR3 is TGTGCCACCAGTGATCCTCAGGGGGCGACTAATGAAAAACTGTTTTTT.

This chain uses TRBV5-1 with TRBJ2-1, with 12 bases that match TRBD2. The V gene end was trimmed by 4 bases and the J gene end by 4 bases; junction bases not matched to a gene: 3. This CDR3 comprises 15 residues. Looked up from germline, CDR1 is SGHRS and CDR2 is YFSETQ. In DNA form, the CDR3 reads TGCGCCAGCAGCGCGGGACTAGCGGGTTACAATGAGCAGTTCTTC. This gives the protein CASSAGLAGYNEQFF. Supplemented by reference TRBV5-1 and TRBJ2-1, the full variable domain reads KAGVTQTPRYLIKTRGQQVTLSCSPISGHRSVSWYQQTPGQGLQFLFEYFSETQRNKGNFPGRFSGRQFSNSRSEMNVSTLELGDSALYLCASSAGLAGYNEQFFGPGTRLTVL.

The chain carries TRBV5-5 and TRBJ1-6, with TRBD1 matching 7 bases. This CDR3 region has 16 residues. Germline-derived CDR1 and CDR2 are SGHKS and YYEKEE (reference sequence). J lost 2 bases, V lost 3 bases, and 5 bases had no gene match. CDR3 protein: CASSSPTGPYNSPLHF. Here the CDR3 DNA reads TGTGCCAGCAGCTCGCCGACAGGGCCCTATAATTCACCCCTCCACTTT.

The chain couples TRBV11-2 to TRBJ2-2; 11 positions agree with TRBD2. J gave up 0 bases and V 2 bases, and 8 bases lay outside the gene matches. CDR1 SGHAT and CDR2 FQNNGV come from the germline V gene. The CDR3 consists of 19 residues. CDR3 protein: CASSLSLGLAEPNTGELFF. CDR3 in DNA: TGTGCCAGCAGCTTAAGTCTGGGACTAGCGGAACCGAACACCGGGGAGCTGTTTTTT.

J is TRBJ2-1 and V is TRBV12-3 or TRBV12-4, with TRBD2 identical over 14 bases. Trimming took 4 bases from V and 10 from J; bases not matched to a gene: 0. This CDR3 is 13 amino acids long. The CDR3 is CASSWTSGREQFF. Written as DNA, the CDR3 is TGTGCCAGCAGTTGGACTAGCGGGAGGGAGCAGTTCTTC.

V usage is TRBV5-1 and J usage is TRBJ1-2; 9 bases align to TRBD1. Germline CDR1 and CDR2: SGHRS and YFSETQ. This CDR3 contains 14 residues. The V segment lost 4 bases and the J segment 7 bases; nucleotides outside the gene matches: 8. The CDR3 DNA sequence: TGCGCCAGCAGCGTACGGACAGGGGAAAGTGGCTACACCTTC. As protein: CASSVRTGESGYTF.

The J gene is TRBJ2-6, the V gene TRBV7-9; TRBD1 matches 7 bases. Germline assignment: CDR1 SEHNR and CDR2 FQNEAQ (reference sequence). Trimming cost V 1 base and J 2 bases; bases outside gene matches: 2. The CDR3 is 16 amino acids. CDR3 DNA: TGTGCCAGCAGCTTAGGAGGGGGCGCTGGGGCCAACGTCCTGACTTTC. Protein: CASSLGGGAGANVLTF. The full variable domain, with the rest looked up from reference TRBV7-9 and TRBJ2-6, is DTGVSQNPRHKITKRGQNVTFRCDPISEHNRLYWYRQTLGQGPEFLTYFQNEAQLEKSRLLSDRFSAERPKGSFSTLEIQRTEQGDSAMYLCASSLGGGAGANVLTFGAGSRLTVL.

The gene calls are TRBV29-1 and TRBJ1-2, with 9 bases fitting TRBD1. The germline gives CDR1 SQVTM, CDR2 ANQGSEA. This CDR3 is built from 17 residues. V dropped 0 bases and J dropped 2; count of bases not matched to a gene: 10. The CDR3 DNA is TGCAGCGTTGAAGATTCGAGCCGGGACAGGGCCAACTATGGCTACACCTTC. Amino acids: CSVEDSSRDRANYGYTF. The whole variable domain, remainder taken from reference TRBV29-1 and TRBJ1-2, is SAVISQKPSRDICQRGTSLTIQCQVDSQVTMMFWYRQQPGQSLTLIATANQGSEATYESGFVIDKFPISRPNLTFSTLTVSNMSPEDSSIYLCSVEDSSRDRANYGYTFGSGTRLTVV.

The genes are TRBV9 and TRBJ2-3, with TRBD2 matching over 7 bases. CDR1 is SGDLS, CDR2 YYNGEE, per germline. The CDR3 has 15 residues. Losses at the gene ends were 0 bases for V and 2 bases for J; bases not matched to a gene: 3. CDR3 loop: CASSVEGLYTDTQYF. CDR3 sequence (DNA): TGTGCCAGCAGCGTAGAGGGACTATACACAGATACGCAGTATTTT. Together with reference TRBV9 and TRBJ2-3, the CDR3 gives the full variable domain: DSGVTQTPKHLITATGQRVTLRCSPRSGDLSVYWYQQSLDQGLQFLIQYYNGEERAKGNILERFSAQQFPDLHSELNLSSLELGDSALYFCASSVEGLYTDTQYFGPGTRLTVL.

This sequence joins TRBV7-8 and TRBJ2-3; 8 bases match TRBD2. Trimming removed 4 bases from V and 2 bases from J; junction bases left unmatched: 5. The CDR3 is made up of 15 amino acids. The V gene's germline CDR1 is SGHVS and CDR2 FQNEAQ. The CDR3 loop is CASSSRLALTDTQYF. The CDR3 nucleotides are TGTGCCAGCAGCTCGCGACTAGCGCTCACAGATACGCAGTATTTT.

The chain uses TRBV30 and TRBJ2-2; 7 positions agree with TRBD1. The germline CDR1 and CDR2 sequences are GTSNPN and SVGIG (reference sequence). This CDR3 spans 14 amino acids. V lost 3 bases, J lost 6 bases, and 7 bases stayed unmatched. The CDR3 DNA is TGTGCCTGGAGGCATCAGGGGGAATCCGGGGAGCTGTTTTTT. Protein product: CAWRHQGESGELFF.

CDR3 in DNA: TGTGCCAGTAGTATTTTGGGGGAGGCGGGCTATGGCTACACCTTC. Encoded protein: CASSILGEAGYGYTF. The rearrangement links TRBV19 to TRBJ1-2; tentative D call: TRBD1 (5 bases). The ends were cut back, 3 bases at V and 4 bases at J, with 15 bases in the middle. Germline loops: CDR1 LNHDA, CDR2 SQIVND (reference sequence). The CDR3 contains 15 residues.

This sequence joins TRBV4-1 and TRBJ2-3, with TRBD2 as a possible D gene (5 bases). Looked up from germline, CDR1 is MGHRA and CDR2 is YSYEKL. The CDR3 covers 16 residues. V lost 1 base, J lost 1 base, and 12 bases lay in between. CDR3 residues: CASSQGEGTGTDTQYF. CDR3 in DNA: TGCGCCAGCAGCCAAGGAGAGGGCACTGGCACAGATACGCAGTATTTT.

This chain uses TRBV7-2 with TRBJ1-4, with 7 bases matching TRBD1. There are 16 residues in the CDR3. V lost 1 base to trimming and J lost 5 bases; unmatched junction nucleotides: 7. The germline gives CDR1 SGHTA, CDR2 FQGNSA. The CDR3 sequence is CASSLGRGRGNEKLFF. The CDR3 nucleotides are TGTGCCAGCAGCTTAGGACGTGGCAGGGGGAATGAAAAACTGTTTTTT.

The rearrangement links TRBV19 to TRBJ1-1, with 7 bases that match TRBD1. Germline CDR1 is LNHDA and CDR2 is SQIVND (reference sequence). Trimming at V came to 3 bases and at J to 6 bases, leaving 10 bases not matched to a gene. The CDR3 consists of 15 residues. The CDR3 sequence is CASSIPAGGYPEAFF. CDR3 in DNA: TGTGCCAGTAGTATCCCGGCAGGGGGGTACCCTGAAGCTTTCTTT.

This chain joins TRBV12-5 and TRBJ2-7; D remains ambiguous. The CDR3 has 14 residues. CDR1 and CDR2 from the germline V gene are LGHNT and FRNRAP. The V and J ends lost 7 bases and 2 bases respectively, with 15 bases between them. The CDR3 sequence: CASAQNLLPYEQYV. The CDR3 region has the DNA TGTGCTAGTGCCCAAAACCTGCTACCCTACGAGCAGTACGTC.

The chain has TRBV7-8 and TRBJ2-1; maybe TRBD2 (5 bases). The germline CDR1 and CDR2 sequences are SGHVS and FQNEAQ. The CDR3 has 16 amino acids. Trimming stripped 1 base from V and 7 bases from J, with 17 bases between. This chain's CDR3 is CASSLEPGRLPNEQFF. The CDR3 coding sequence is TGTGCCAGCAGCTTAGAGCCGGGAAGACTGCCTAATGAGCAGTTCTTC.

V gene TRBV30 combines with J gene TRBJ1-2; D possibly corresponds to TRBD1 (6 bases). V lost 4 bases, J lost 5 bases, and 14 bases lay in between. CDR1 is GTSNPN, CDR2 SVGIG, per germline (reference sequence). The CDR3 has 13 amino acids. CDR3 coding DNA: TGTGCCTGGAAAAATACCGGGACATATGGCTACACCTTC. It yields the protein CAWKNTGTYGYTF.

This rearrangement joins TRBV10-3 to TRBJ1-1; possibly TRBD1 for D (5 bases). The CDR3 loop spans 13 amino acids. V lost 4 bases to trimming and J lost 5 bases, with 11 bases between them. From germline, CDR1 is ENHRY and CDR2 SYGVKD. CDR3 amino acids: CAISGSQATEAFF. In DNA form, the CDR3 reads TGTGCCATCAGTGGGTCACAGGCTACTGAAGCTTTCTTT.

The V gene is TRBV19, the J gene TRBJ1-2; no clear D gene. V was clipped by 6 bases and J by 4 bases, with 9 bases between them. Germline V gene sequence: CDR1 LNHDA, CDR2 SQIVND (reference sequence). The CDR3 consists of 12 residues. The CDR3 reads CASSGRLYGYTF. CDR3 nucleotides: TGTGCCAGTAGCGGCAGGCTCTATGGCTACACCTTC.

The chain has TRBV2 and TRBJ1-5, with D uncertain. This CDR3 has 14 residues. With 1 base removed from V and 0 bases from J, the gap between germline ends came to 4 bases. Germline V CDR1 and CDR2: SNHLY, FYNNEI. The CDR3 sequence: CASSEVASNQPQHF. The CDR3 DNA reads TGTGCCAGCAGTGAAGTGGCTAGCAATCAGCCCCAGCATTTT.